This is a list of T cell receptor beta chains from one sample in a study of shared clonotypes between healthy human individuals. TCRdb's copy holds only in-frame clones and misses some; the assay was immunoSEQ multiplex PCR. The sample includes about 2 million clones, about 95% of them seen just once. The sequencing sample was made of naive CD8+ T cells sorted from blood. The source of these receptors is a man aged 18 to 30 in good health. Each CDR3 is given with its conserved first and last residue. The D gene is left open where the match is weak. The size field is filled for only some rows; it gives once, few, many or a size class.

d_call: NA
j_call: TRBJ2-1
clone_size: NA
cdr3_length: 14
v_call: TRBV6-6
cdr3_nt: TGTGCCACCCGTACAGGGTCCCCGTACAATGAGCAGTTCTTC
cdr3_aa: CATRTGSPYNEQFF

d_call: TRBD1
j_call: TRBJ1-3
clone_size: NA
cdr3_length: 17
v_call: TRBV28
cdr3_nt: TGTGCCAGCAGTCGGGACAGGGTGGGAGGCTCTGGAAACACCATATATTTT
cdr3_aa: CASSRDRVGGSGNTIYF

d_call: NA
j_call: TRBJ2-7
clone_size: NA
cdr3_length: 17
v_call: TRBV4-1
cdr3_nt: TGCGCCAGCAGCCAAGTTTCGAGGGGACACCTCTCCTACGAGCAGTACTTC
cdr3_aa: CASSQVSRGHLSYEQYF

d_call: TRBD2
j_call: TRBJ2-3
clone_size: NA
cdr3_length: 16
v_call: TRBV9
cdr3_nt: TGTGCCAGCAGCGTAGAGGCTAGCGGGAGCACAGATACGCAGTATTTT
cdr3_aa: CASSVEASGSTDTQYF

d_call: TRBD1
j_call: TRBJ2-5
clone_size: NA
cdr3_length: 15
v_call: TRBV10-3
cdr3_nt: TGTGCCATCAGTGACGGGACAGGGGGCGAGGAGACCCAGTACTTC
cdr3_aa: CAISDGTGGEETQYF

d_call: NA
j_call: TRBJ2-7
clone_size: NA
cdr3_length: 13
v_call: TRBV5-5
cdr3_nt: TGTGCCAGCAGCTTGGGGACAGAGGGCGAGCAGTACTTC
cdr3_aa: CASSLGTEGEQYF

d_call: NA
j_call: TRBJ2-5
clone_size: NA
cdr3_length: 14
v_call: TRBV7-9
cdr3_nt: TGTGCCAGCAACTTAGGTCCCCCCGGAGAGACCCAGTACTTC
cdr3_aa: CASNLGPPGETQYF

d_call: NA
j_call: TRBJ1-1
clone_size: NA
cdr3_length: 13
v_call: TRBV6-5
cdr3_nt: TGTGCCAGCAGTTACTCAGGAGGCACTGAAGCTTTCTTT
cdr3_aa: CASSYSGGTEAFF

d_call: NA
j_call: TRBJ2-3
clone_size: NA
cdr3_length: 13
v_call: TRBV4-2
cdr3_nt: TGTGCCAGCACCCCGAGCGGAGGGGGGGTTGTGTATTTT
cdr3_aa: CASTPSGGGVVYF

d_call: NA
j_call: TRBJ2-7
clone_size: NA
cdr3_length: 16
v_call: TRBV29-1
cdr3_nt: TGCAGCGTTGAAGGTATGGGCCACGACAAGCACTACGAGCAGTACTTC
cdr3_aa: CSVEGMGHDKHYEQYF

d_call: NA
j_call: TRBJ2-5
clone_size: NA
cdr3_length: 15
v_call: TRBV14
cdr3_nt: TGTGCCAGCAGCCAAGGGGCCAGTTGGCAAGAGACCCAGTACTTC
cdr3_aa: CASSQGASWQETQYF

d_call: NA
j_call: TRBJ1-2
clone_size: once
cdr3_length: 11
v_call: TRBV19
cdr3_nt: TGTGCCAGTATGGGGGCGCGGGGCTACACCTTC
cdr3_aa: CASMGARGYTF

d_call: TRBD1
j_call: TRBJ2-1
clone_size: NA
cdr3_length: 15
v_call: TRBV6-5
cdr3_nt: TGTGCCAGCAGCATACAGGGGATTTCCTACAATGAGCAGTTCTTC
cdr3_aa: CASSIQGISYNEQFF

d_call: NA
j_call: TRBJ1-3
clone_size: NA
cdr3_length: 15
v_call: TRBV27
cdr3_nt: TGTGCCAGCAGTGCCGATGGAGGCTCTGGAAACACCATATATTTT
cdr3_aa: CASSADGGSGNTIYF

d_call: NA
j_call: TRBJ2-3
clone_size: NA
cdr3_length: 15
v_call: TRBV2
cdr3_nt: TGTGCCAGCAGGAGTAAGACAGCCAACCAAGATACGCAGTATTTT
cdr3_aa: CASRSKTANQDTQYF

d_call: NA
j_call: TRBJ2-7
clone_size: NA
cdr3_length: 14
v_call: TRBV7-8
cdr3_nt: TGTGCCAGCAGCTCCCAGGCACATGGCTACGAGCAGTACTTC
cdr3_aa: CASSSQAHGYEQYF

d_call: NA
j_call: TRBJ2-2
clone_size: NA
cdr3_length: 13
v_call: TRBV9
cdr3_nt: TGTGCCAGCAGCGCCACCGAGGGCGGGGAGCTGTTTTTT
cdr3_aa: CASSATEGGELFF

d_call: NA
j_call: TRBJ2-1
clone_size: NA
cdr3_length: 14
v_call: TRBV27
cdr3_nt: TGTGCCAGCAGTTCCGGGACCTTCTCCAATGAGCAGTTCTTC
cdr3_aa: CASSSGTFSNEQFF

d_call: TRBD2
j_call: TRBJ2-5
clone_size: NA
cdr3_length: 15
v_call: TRBV4-3
cdr3_nt: TGCGCCAGCAGTCTAACCTGGGGGGGCCAAGAGACCCAGTACTTC
cdr3_aa: CASSLTWGGQETQYF

d_call: TRBD1
j_call: TRBJ1-1
clone_size: NA
cdr3_length: 16
v_call: TRBV27
cdr3_nt: TGTGCCAGCAGTTTATTCGGGACAGGGGGAGATACTGAAGCTTTCTTT
cdr3_aa: CASSLFGTGGDTEAFF

d_call: NA
j_call: TRBJ2-1
clone_size: NA
cdr3_length: 15
v_call: TRBV28
cdr3_nt: TGTGCCAGCGACCAGACTCGAAGCTCCTACAATGAGCAGTTCTTC
cdr3_aa: CASDQTRSSYNEQFF

d_call: NA
j_call: TRBJ2-7
clone_size: NA
cdr3_length: 13
v_call: TRBV4-1
cdr3_nt: TGCGCCAGCAGCCTTCGGGGCTCAAGGGAGCAGTACTTC
cdr3_aa: CASSLRGSREQYF

d_call: TRBD1
j_call: TRBJ1-5
clone_size: NA
cdr3_length: 15
v_call: TRBV6-1
cdr3_nt: TGTGCCAGCCGCAGGGGGGGGGTAATGGTTCAGCCCCAGCATTTT
cdr3_aa: CASRRGGVMVQPQHF

d_call: NA
j_call: TRBJ2-7
clone_size: NA
cdr3_length: 14
v_call: TRBV9
cdr3_nt: TGTGCCAGCAGCGGACGGGAAAGCTCCTACGAGCAGTACTTC
cdr3_aa: CASSGRESSYEQYF

d_call: TRBD1
j_call: TRBJ1-5
clone_size: NA
cdr3_length: 12
v_call: TRBV29-1
cdr3_nt: TGCAGCGCTGGGACAGCTAATCAGCCCCAGCATTTT
cdr3_aa: CSAGTANQPQHF

d_call: NA
j_call: TRBJ2-3
clone_size: NA
cdr3_length: 11
v_call: TRBV27
cdr3_nt: TGTGCCAGCAGTTCTGGGGTTACGCAGTATTTT
cdr3_aa: CASSSGVTQYF

d_call: NA
j_call: TRBJ2-2
clone_size: NA
cdr3_length: 16
v_call: TRBV5-5
cdr3_nt: TGTGCCAGCAGCTTCTTGAGGGGCCGGAACACCGGGGAGCTGTTTTTT
cdr3_aa: CASSFLRGRNTGELFF

d_call: NA
j_call: TRBJ2-6
clone_size: NA
cdr3_length: 14
v_call: TRBV7-3
cdr3_nt: TGTGCCAGCAGCCCCATACCAGGGGCCAACGTCCTGACTTTC
cdr3_aa: CASSPIPGANVLTF

d_call: NA
j_call: TRBJ2-7
clone_size: few
cdr3_length: 14
v_call: TRBV6-6
cdr3_nt: TGTGCCAGCAGTTACGGCGGGTTCTCCTACGAGCAGTACTTC
cdr3_aa: CASSYGGFSYEQYF

d_call: TRBD1
j_call: TRBJ1-1
clone_size: NA
cdr3_length: 15
v_call: TRBV4-1
cdr3_nt: TGCGCCAGCAGCCGATCGACAGGGGAGAACACTGAAGCTTTCTTT
cdr3_aa: CASSRSTGENTEAFF

d_call: NA
j_call: TRBJ2-7
clone_size: NA
cdr3_length: 12
v_call: TRBV6-1
cdr3_nt: TGTGCCAGCAGGAGACATTCCTACGAGCAGTACTTC
cdr3_aa: CASRRHSYEQYF

d_call: NA
j_call: TRBJ2-7
clone_size: NA
cdr3_length: 13
v_call: TRBV2
cdr3_nt: TGTGCCAGCTTGGGGGCGGGAACCTACGAGCAGTACTTC
cdr3_aa: CASLGAGTYEQYF

d_call: NA
j_call: TRBJ1-2
clone_size: NA
cdr3_length: 10
v_call: TRBV30
cdr3_nt: TGTGCCCTAGGGGACTATGGCTACACCTTC
cdr3_aa: CALGDYGYTF

d_call: TRBD2
j_call: TRBJ2-7
clone_size: NA
cdr3_length: 14
v_call: TRBV6-5
cdr3_nt: TGTGCCAGCAGTACTCTAGCGGGGAGCGACGAGCAGTACTTC
cdr3_aa: CASSTLAGSDEQYF

d_call: TRBD1
j_call: TRBJ2-7
clone_size: NA
cdr3_length: 13
v_call: TRBV5-6
cdr3_nt: TGTGCCAGCAGCGCGACAGGGGACTACGAGCAGTACTTC
cdr3_aa: CASSATGDYEQYF

d_call: NA
j_call: TRBJ1-1
clone_size: NA
cdr3_length: 12
v_call: TRBV30
cdr3_nt: TGTGCCTGGAGCGGGGCAGGGACTGAAGCTTTCTTT
cdr3_aa: CAWSGAGTEAFF

d_call: NA
j_call: TRBJ1-1
clone_size: NA
cdr3_length: 13
v_call: TRBV28
cdr3_nt: TGTGCCAGCAGTTTTCGGGTGGAAACTGAAGCTTTCTTT
cdr3_aa: CASSFRVETEAFF

d_call: NA
j_call: TRBJ1-2
clone_size: few
cdr3_length: 12
v_call: TRBV13
cdr3_nt: TGTGCCAGCAGCTTAACAAACTATGGCTACACCTTC
cdr3_aa: CASSLTNYGYTF

d_call: NA
j_call: TRBJ1-5
clone_size: NA
cdr3_length: 16
v_call: TRBV6-6
cdr3_nt: TGTGCCAGCAGTTACACCGTTGACAGTTTCAATCAGCCCCAGCATTTT
cdr3_aa: CASSYTVDSFNQPQHF

d_call: NA
j_call: TRBJ1-6
clone_size: NA
cdr3_length: 14
v_call: TRBV19
cdr3_nt: TGTGCCAGTAGTATCTTAGGAACCAATTCACCCCTCCACTTT
cdr3_aa: CASSILGTNSPLHF

d_call: NA
j_call: TRBJ1-2
clone_size: NA
cdr3_length: 14
v_call: TRBV6-1
cdr3_nt: TGTGCCAGCAGTGAAGGTGTAGGGGGGTATGGCTACACCTTC
cdr3_aa: CASSEGVGGYGYTF

d_call: NA
j_call: TRBJ2-7
clone_size: NA
cdr3_length: 13
v_call: TRBV19
cdr3_nt: TGTGCCAGTAGTATTCGGCCCTATTACGAGCAGTACTTC
cdr3_aa: CASSIRPYYEQYF

d_call: TRBD2
j_call: TRBJ2-1
clone_size: NA
cdr3_length: 14
v_call: TRBV5-1
cdr3_nt: TGCGCCAGCACCTGGAAAGCAGCGGGAGTTGAGCAGTTCTTC
cdr3_aa: CASTWKAAGVEQFF

d_call: NA
j_call: TRBJ2-3
clone_size: NA
cdr3_length: 11
v_call: TRBV11-2
cdr3_nt: TGTGCCAGCAGCAATACAGATACGCAGTATTTT
cdr3_aa: CASSNTDTQYF

d_call: NA
j_call: TRBJ2-5
clone_size: NA
cdr3_length: 15
v_call: TRBV15
cdr3_nt: TGTGCCACCAGCAGAGATCAGGCAAGCCAAGAGACCCAGTACTTC
cdr3_aa: CATSRDQASQETQYF

d_call: TRBD2
j_call: TRBJ2-5
clone_size: NA
cdr3_length: 16
v_call: TRBV4-1
cdr3_nt: TGCGCCAGCAGCCACCCGACTAGCGGGGGGAAAGAGACCCAGTACTTC
cdr3_aa: CASSHPTSGGKETQYF

d_call: NA
j_call: TRBJ1-2
clone_size: NA
cdr3_length: 13
v_call: TRBV5-4
cdr3_nt: TGTGCCAGCAGTTCACAGGGTAACTATGGCTACACCTTC
cdr3_aa: CASSSQGNYGYTF

d_call: TRBD2
j_call: TRBJ2-5
clone_size: NA
cdr3_length: 17
v_call: TRBV27
cdr3_nt: TGTGCCAGCAGTCCAATCACTAGCGGGGGTGCTCAAGAGACCCAGTACTTC
cdr3_aa: CASSPITSGGAQETQYF

d_call: TRBD1
j_call: TRBJ2-7
clone_size: NA
cdr3_length: 12
v_call: TRBV19
cdr3_nt: TGTGCCAGTAATAACAGGGGCCACGAGCAGTACTTC
cdr3_aa: CASNNRGHEQYF

d_call: NA
j_call: TRBJ2-5
clone_size: NA
cdr3_length: 13
v_call: TRBV30
cdr3_nt: TGTGCCTGGAGTGTAACAGGTGGGGAGACCCAGTACTTC
cdr3_aa: CAWSVTGGETQYF

d_call: NA
j_call: TRBJ2-1
clone_size: once
cdr3_length: 13
v_call: TRBV9
cdr3_nt: TGTGCCAGCAGCGTAGATAGGAGGAATGAGCAGTTCTTC
cdr3_aa: CASSVDRRNEQFF

d_call: NA
j_call: TRBJ1-4
clone_size: NA
cdr3_length: 14
v_call: TRBV6-5
cdr3_nt: TGTGCCAGCAGTTACTCCACCTTGAATGAAAAACTGTTTTTT
cdr3_aa: CASSYSTLNEKLFF

d_call: NA
j_call: TRBJ2-7
clone_size: once
cdr3_length: 13
v_call: TRBV7-9
cdr3_nt: TGTGCCAGCAGCCCTACAGGGAGCCACGAGCAGTACTTC
cdr3_aa: CASSPTGSHEQYF

d_call: NA
j_call: TRBJ2-7
clone_size: NA
cdr3_length: 15
v_call: TRBV28
cdr3_nt: TGTGCCAGCAGTTTTCGGGGGGCGATGGATTACGAGCAGTACTTC
cdr3_aa: CASSFRGAMDYEQYF

d_call: NA
j_call: TRBJ2-7
clone_size: NA
cdr3_length: 14
v_call: TRBV21-1
cdr3_nt: TGTGCCAGCAGCGGCGACAGGAGACCCTACGAGCAGTACTTC
cdr3_aa: CASSGDRRPYEQYF

d_call: NA
j_call: TRBJ2-7
clone_size: NA
cdr3_length: 15
v_call: TRBV6-5
cdr3_nt: TGTGCCAGCAGTTACTCACTAGCTACCTCCTACGAGCAGTACTTC
cdr3_aa: CASSYSLATSYEQYF

d_call: NA
j_call: TRBJ1-1
clone_size: NA
cdr3_length: 14
v_call: TRBV6-5
cdr3_nt: TGTGCCAGCAGAGGAGACTCGAAGGGCACTGAAGCTTTCTTT
cdr3_aa: CASRGDSKGTEAFF

d_call: TRBD2
j_call: TRBJ2-1
clone_size: NA
cdr3_length: 15
v_call: TRBV9
cdr3_nt: TGTGCCAGCAGCGTAAGCGGGACCCCGGGCAATGAGCAGTTCTTC
cdr3_aa: CASSVSGTPGNEQFF

d_call: NA
j_call: TRBJ2-5
clone_size: NA
cdr3_length: 14
v_call: TRBV4-1
cdr3_nt: TGCGCCAGCAGCCAAGGGTACGGCCAAGAGACCCAGTACTTC
cdr3_aa: CASSQGYGQETQYF